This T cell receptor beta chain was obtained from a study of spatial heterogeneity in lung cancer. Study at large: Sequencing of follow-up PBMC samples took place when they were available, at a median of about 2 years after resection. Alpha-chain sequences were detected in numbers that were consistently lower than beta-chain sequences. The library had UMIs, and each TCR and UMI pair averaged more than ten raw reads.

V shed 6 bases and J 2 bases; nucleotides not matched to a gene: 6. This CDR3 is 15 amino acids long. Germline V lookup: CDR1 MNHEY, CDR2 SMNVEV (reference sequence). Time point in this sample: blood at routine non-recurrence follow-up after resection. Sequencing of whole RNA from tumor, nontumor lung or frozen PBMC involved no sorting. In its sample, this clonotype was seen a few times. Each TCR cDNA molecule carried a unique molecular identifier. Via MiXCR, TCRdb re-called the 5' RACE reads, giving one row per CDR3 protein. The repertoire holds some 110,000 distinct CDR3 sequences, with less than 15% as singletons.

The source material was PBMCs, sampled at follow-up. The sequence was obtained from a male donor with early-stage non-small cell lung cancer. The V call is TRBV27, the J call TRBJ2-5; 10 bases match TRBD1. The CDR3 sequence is CASRGDRGHQETQYF. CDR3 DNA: TGTGCCAGCAGGGGGGACAGGGGTCATCAAGAGACCCAGTACTTC.